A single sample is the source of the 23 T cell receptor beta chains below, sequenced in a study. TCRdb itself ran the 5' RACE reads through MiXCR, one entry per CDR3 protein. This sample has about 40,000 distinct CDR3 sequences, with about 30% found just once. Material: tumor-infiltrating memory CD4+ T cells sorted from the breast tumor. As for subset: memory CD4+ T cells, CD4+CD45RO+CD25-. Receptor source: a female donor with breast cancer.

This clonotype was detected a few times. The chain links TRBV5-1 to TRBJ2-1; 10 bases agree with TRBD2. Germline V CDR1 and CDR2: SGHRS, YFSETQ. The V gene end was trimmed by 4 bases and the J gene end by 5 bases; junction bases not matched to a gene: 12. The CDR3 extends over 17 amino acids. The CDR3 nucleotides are TGCGCCAGCAGCCGCGGGACTAGCGTCTCTGTCCACAATGAGCAGTTCTTC. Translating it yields CASSRGTSVSVHNEQFF.

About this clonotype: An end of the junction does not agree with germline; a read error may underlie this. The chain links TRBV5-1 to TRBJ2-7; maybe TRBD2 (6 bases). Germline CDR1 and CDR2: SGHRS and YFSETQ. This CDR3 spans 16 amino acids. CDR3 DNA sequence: TGCGCCAGCAGCTTGGCCGGAACAGCCTCAACGGGGGAGCAATACTTC. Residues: CASSLAGTASTGEQYF.

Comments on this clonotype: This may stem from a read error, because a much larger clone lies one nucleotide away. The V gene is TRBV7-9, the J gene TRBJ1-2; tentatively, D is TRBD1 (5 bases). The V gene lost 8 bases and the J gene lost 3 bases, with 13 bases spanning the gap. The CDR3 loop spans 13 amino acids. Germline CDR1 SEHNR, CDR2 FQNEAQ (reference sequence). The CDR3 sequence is CASGRDRYYGYTF. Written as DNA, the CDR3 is TGTGCCAGCGGCCGGGACCGCTACTATGGCTACACCTTC.

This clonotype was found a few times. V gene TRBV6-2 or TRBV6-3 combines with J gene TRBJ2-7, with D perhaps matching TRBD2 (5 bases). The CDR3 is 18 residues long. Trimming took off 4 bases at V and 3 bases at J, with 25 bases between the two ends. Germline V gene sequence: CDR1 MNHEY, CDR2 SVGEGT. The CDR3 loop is CASSFLPAAGAVNYEQYF. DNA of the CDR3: TGTGCCAGCAGTTTCCTCCCGGCGGCGGGTGCGGTAAACTACGAGCAGTACTTC.

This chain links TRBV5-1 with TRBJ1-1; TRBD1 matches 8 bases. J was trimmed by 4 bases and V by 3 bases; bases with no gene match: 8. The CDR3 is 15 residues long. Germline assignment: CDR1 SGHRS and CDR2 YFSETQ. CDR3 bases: TGCGCCAGCAGCTCGGACAGGGCAGCAGTCACTGAAGCTTTCTTT. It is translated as CASSSDRAAVTEAFF.

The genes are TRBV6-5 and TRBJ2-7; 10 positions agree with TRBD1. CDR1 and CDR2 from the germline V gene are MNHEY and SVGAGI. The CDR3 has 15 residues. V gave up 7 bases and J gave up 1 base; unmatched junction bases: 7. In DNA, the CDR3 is TGTGCCAGCAACAGACAGGGGGCCAATTCCTACGAGCAGTACTTC. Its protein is CASNRQGANSYEQYF.

The CDR3 DNA sequence: TGCGCCAGCAGCCGCGGAACCGGGACTTCAAACGGGGAGCTGTTTTTT. This gives the protein CASSRGTGTSNGELFF. This chain connects TRBV4-3 to TRBJ2-2, with D possibly matching TRBD2 (6 bases). Germline-derived CDR1 and CDR2 are LGHNA and YSLEER. With 4 bases removed from V and 7 bases from J, the gap between germline ends came to 19 bases. There are 16 residues in the CDR3.

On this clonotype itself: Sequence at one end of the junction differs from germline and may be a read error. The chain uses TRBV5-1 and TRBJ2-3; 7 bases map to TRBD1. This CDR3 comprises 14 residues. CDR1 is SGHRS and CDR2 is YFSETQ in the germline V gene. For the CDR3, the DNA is TGTGCCAGCAGCTTGGAAGGGGGCTCAGATACGCAGTATTTT. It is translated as CASSLEGGSDTQYF.

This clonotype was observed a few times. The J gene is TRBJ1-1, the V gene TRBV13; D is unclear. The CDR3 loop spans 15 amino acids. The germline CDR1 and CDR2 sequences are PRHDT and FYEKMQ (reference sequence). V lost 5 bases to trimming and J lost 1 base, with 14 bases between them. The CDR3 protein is CASSTNSAGNTEAFF. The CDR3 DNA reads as TGTGCCAGCAGCACAAATAGCGCAGGGAACACTGAAGCTTTCTTT.

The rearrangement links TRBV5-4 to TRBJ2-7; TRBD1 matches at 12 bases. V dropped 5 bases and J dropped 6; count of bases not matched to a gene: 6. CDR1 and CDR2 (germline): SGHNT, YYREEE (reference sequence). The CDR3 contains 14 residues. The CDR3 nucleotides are TGTGCCAGCAGTTCGGGACAGGGGGCGCCCGAGCAGTACTTC. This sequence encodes CASSSGQGAPEQYF.

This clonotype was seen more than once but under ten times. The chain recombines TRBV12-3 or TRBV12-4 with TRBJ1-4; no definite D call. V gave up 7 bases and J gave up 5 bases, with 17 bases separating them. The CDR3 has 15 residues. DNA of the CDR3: TGTGCCAGCAAGTCAGGTGGTAGGAAGAATGAAAAACTGTTTTTT. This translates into CASKSGGRKNEKLFF.

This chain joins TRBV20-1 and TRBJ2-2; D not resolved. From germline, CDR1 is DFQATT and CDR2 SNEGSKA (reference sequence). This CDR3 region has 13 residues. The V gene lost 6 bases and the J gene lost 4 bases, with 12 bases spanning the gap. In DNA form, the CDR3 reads TGCAGTGCCAAGCCGCCGGGCACCGGGGAGCTGTTTTTT. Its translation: CSAKPPGTGELFF.

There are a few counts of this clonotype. The CDR3 region has the DNA TGCAGTGCTAGAGCTCAACAGGGGAAGTTAGGCAATGAGCAGTTCTTC. This codes for CSARAQQGKLGNEQFF. The V and J genes are TRBV20-1 and TRBJ2-1; 7 positions match TRBD1. The V gene end was trimmed by 1 base and the J gene end by 6 bases; junction bases not matched to a gene: 12. The CDR3 totals 16 residues. Germline CDR1 and CDR2: DFQATT and SNEGSKA (reference sequence).

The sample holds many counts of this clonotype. CDR3 DNA sequence: TGTGCCAGCGCTGAGGTAGAGGAGACCCAGTACTTC. Amino acids: CASAEVEETQYF. The rearrangement joins TRBV12-3 or TRBV12-4 to TRBJ2-5, with D uncertain. Trimming took off 8 bases at V and 5 bases at J, with 12 bases between the two ends. CDR3 length: 12 residues.

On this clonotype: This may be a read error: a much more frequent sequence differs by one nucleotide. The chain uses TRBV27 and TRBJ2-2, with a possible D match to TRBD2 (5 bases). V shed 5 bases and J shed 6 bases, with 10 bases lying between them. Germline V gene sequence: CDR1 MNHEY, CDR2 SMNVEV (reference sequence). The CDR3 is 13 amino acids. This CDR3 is CASSSGIAGELFF. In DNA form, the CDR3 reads TGTGCCAGCAGTAGCGGTATCGCCGGGGAGCTGTTTTTT.

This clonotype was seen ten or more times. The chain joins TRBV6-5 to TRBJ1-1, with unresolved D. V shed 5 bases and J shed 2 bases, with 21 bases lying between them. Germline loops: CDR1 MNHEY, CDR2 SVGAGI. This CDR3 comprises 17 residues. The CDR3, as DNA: TGTGCCAGCAGTCCTCCGGCGGGGTTGGCAGCTAACACTGAAGCTTTCTTT. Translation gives CASSPPAGLAANTEAFF.

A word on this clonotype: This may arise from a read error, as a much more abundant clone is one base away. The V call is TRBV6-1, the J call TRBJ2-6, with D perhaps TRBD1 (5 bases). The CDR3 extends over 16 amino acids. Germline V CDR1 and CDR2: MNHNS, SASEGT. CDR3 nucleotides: TGTGCCAGCAGCCCCAACAGGTTGGCTGGGGTCAACGTCCTGACTTTC. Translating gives CASSPNRLAGVNVLTF.

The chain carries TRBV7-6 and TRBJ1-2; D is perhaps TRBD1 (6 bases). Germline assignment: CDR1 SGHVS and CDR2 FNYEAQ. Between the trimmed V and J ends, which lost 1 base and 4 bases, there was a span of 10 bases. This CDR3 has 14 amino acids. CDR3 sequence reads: CASSLGRGGYGYTF. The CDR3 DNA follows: TGTGCCAGCAGCTTAGGCAGGGGCGGCTATGGCTACACCTTC.

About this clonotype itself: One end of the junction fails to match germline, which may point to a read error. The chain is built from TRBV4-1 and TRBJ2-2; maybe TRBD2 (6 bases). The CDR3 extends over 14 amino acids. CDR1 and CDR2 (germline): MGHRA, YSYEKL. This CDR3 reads CASSHPRRTGGLFF. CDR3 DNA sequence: TGCGCCAGCAGCCATCCTCGCAGGACCGGGGGGCTGTTTTTT.

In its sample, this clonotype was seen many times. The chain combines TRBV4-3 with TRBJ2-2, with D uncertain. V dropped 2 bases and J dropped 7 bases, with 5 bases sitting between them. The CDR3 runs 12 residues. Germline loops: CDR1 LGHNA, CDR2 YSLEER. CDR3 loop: CASSQRIGELFF. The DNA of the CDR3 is TGCGCCAGCAGCCAAAGAATCGGGGAGCTGTTTTTT.

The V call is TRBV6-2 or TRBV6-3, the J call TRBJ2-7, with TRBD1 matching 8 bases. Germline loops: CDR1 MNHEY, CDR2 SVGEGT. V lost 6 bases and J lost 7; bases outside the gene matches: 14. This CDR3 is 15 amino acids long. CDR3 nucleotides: TGTGCCAGCAGCTCCGGGACAGGTCGCCGTGGGGAGCAGTACTTC. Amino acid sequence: CASSSGTGRRGEQYF.

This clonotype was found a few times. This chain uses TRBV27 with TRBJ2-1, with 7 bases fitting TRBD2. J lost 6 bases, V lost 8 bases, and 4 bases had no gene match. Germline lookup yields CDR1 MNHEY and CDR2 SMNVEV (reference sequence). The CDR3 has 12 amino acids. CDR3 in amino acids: CASGLAGNEQFF. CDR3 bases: TGTGCCAGCGGATTAGCGGGCAATGAGCAGTTCTTC.

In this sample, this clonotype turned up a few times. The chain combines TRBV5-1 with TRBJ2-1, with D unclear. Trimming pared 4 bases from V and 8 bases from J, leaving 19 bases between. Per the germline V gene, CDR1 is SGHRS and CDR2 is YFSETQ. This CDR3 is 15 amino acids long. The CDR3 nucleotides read TGCGCCAGCAGCCACAATTTCGATTTTCGCGATGAGCAGTTCTTC. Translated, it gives CASSHNFDFRDEQFF.